The present TCR beta chain was sequenced within a study of Ad26.COV2.S vaccination and SARS-CoV-2 variants. Regarding treatment: some 19 received Ad26.COV2.S at low or high dose, single or two shots; 5 received placebo; per-sample allocation not given. Following the first vaccine or placebo injection, samples were taken on day 63. Immunization relied on an Ad26 vector, which expressed Wuhan-strain SARS-CoV-2 spike. This clone came up once. Its antigen is unidentified. Assay: immunoSEQ multiplex PCR; the TCRdb copy retains only in-frame clones and omits some. Of 350,000 to 450,000 clones listed, roughly 85% are singletons. The CDR3 is 14 residues long. Between the trimmed V and J ends, which lost 3 bases and 3 bases, there was a span of 12 bases. Germline V gene data show CDR1 as LGHNA and CDR2 as YSLEER. Study-wide results and limits: Responses of T cells in total may have been underestimated by the TCR breadth and depth analyses.

Sequenced material: peripheral blood, taken in a trial of Ad26.COV2.S vaccine versus placebo. The origin of this receptor is a person aged 18 to 59 who received the Ad26.COV2.S COVID-19 vaccine or a placebo. The rearrangement joins TRBV4-3 to TRBJ2-7; D perhaps matches TRBD2 (5 bases). CDR3 sequence: CASSQSGSLYEQYF. The CDR3 nucleotides are TGCGCCAGCAGCCAGTCGGGATCCCTCTACGAGCAGTACTTC.